These 30 T cell receptor beta chains were sequenced from one sample in a study of human T cells and chemical hapten exposure. Using its own MiXCR run on the RACE reads, TCRdb lists one record per CDR3 protein. The table includes roughly 120,000 distinct CDR3 sequences, about 13% detected once. The sample's time point: pre-sensitization, week 0. Regarding treatment: therapeutic diphenylcyclopropenone sensitization with weekly scalp DPC. The specimen was whole blood, collected in connection with sensitization to the hapten diphenylcyclopropenone (DPC). These receptors all stem from a woman aged 18-35 years with alopecia areata. Some clones in this sample may be carry-over from other donors' samples.

The J gene is TRBJ2-5, the V gene TRBV7-8; perhaps TRBD2 as D (5 bases). The CDR3 spans 13 residues. Between the trimmed V and J ends, which lost 5 bases and 5 bases, there was a span of 12 bases. CDR1 SGHVS and CDR2 FQNEAQ come from the germline V gene. The CDR3 reads CASSPTGWETQYF. The CDR3 nucleotides read TGTGCCAGCAGCCCAACGGGATGGGAGACCCAGTACTTC.

The CDR3, as DNA: TGCGCCAGCAGCCAACTGGGACTACCTACAGATACGCAGTATTTT. This codes for CASSQLGLPTDTQYF. V and J are TRBV4-1 and TRBJ2-3; 7 bases agree with TRBD2. This CDR3 has 15 residues. Germline-derived CDR1 and CDR2 are MGHRA and YSYEKL. J gave up 3 bases and V 2 bases, and 5 bases lay outside the gene matches.

The chain employs TRBV18 and TRBJ2-1; possibly TRBD1 for D (6 bases). This CDR3 contains 17 residues. The germline gives CDR1 KGHSH, CDR2 LQKENI. V lost 2 bases and J lost 0, with 14 bases in between. CDR3 in DNA: TGTGCCAGCTCACCAGTGGGGGCCCCTAGCTCCTACAATGAGCAGTTCTTC. Protein: CASSPVGAPSSYNEQFF.

This clonotype was seen at least ten times. This chain uses TRBV5-6 with TRBJ2-7, with D unresolved. This CDR3 spans 13 amino acids. The V gene's germline CDR1 is SGHDT and CDR2 YYEEEE. Trimming removed 0 bases at V and 2 bases at J, with 6 bases between. The CDR3 protein is CASSLDGPYEQYF. The CDR3 DNA is TGTGCCAGCAGCTTGGACGGGCCCTACGAGCAGTACTTC.

The chain has TRBV27 and TRBJ2-5, with 8 bases identical to TRBD1. Germline V CDR1 and CDR2: MNHEY, SMNVEV (reference sequence). The CDR3 totals 15 residues. V gave up 2 bases and J gave up 4 bases; unmatched junction bases: 6. The chain's CDR3 is CASSLRQGRIETQYF. CDR3 nucleotide sequence: TGTGCCAGCAGTTTACGACAGGGGAGAATAGAGACCCAGTACTTC.

Ten or more counts support this clonotype. V usage is TRBV29-1 and J usage is TRBJ2-3; unclear D gene. The CDR3 runs 12 residues. The germline CDR1 and CDR2 sequences are SQVTM and ANQGSEA. Trimming took off 6 bases at V and 2 bases at J, with 9 bases between the two ends. CDR3 DNA: TGCAGCGTAGGGTACTCCACAGATACGCAGTATTTT. It specifies CSVGYSTDTQYF.

The chain joins TRBV15 to TRBJ1-1; D unresolved. V was clipped by 7 bases and J by 1 base, with 10 bases between them. Germline assignment: CDR1 LNHNV and CDR2 YYDKDF (reference sequence). There are 13 residues in the CDR3. The CDR3: CATKWHTNTEAFF. CDR3 sequence (DNA): TGTGCCACCAAGTGGCATACGAACACTGAAGCTTTCTTT.

This clonotype was recorded a few times. The chain carries TRBV25-1 and TRBJ2-1; 10 positions agree with TRBD1. V shed 6 bases and J 10 bases; nucleotides not matched to a gene: 12. This CDR3 spans 15 amino acids. Looked up from germline, CDR1 is MGHDK and CDR2 is SYGVNS. Here the CDR3 DNA reads TGTGCCAGCAGGGGGGCTGGGACAGGGGAAAGGGAGCAGTTCTTC. Protein sequence: CASRGAGTGEREQFF.

The genes are TRBV7-6 and TRBJ2-3; 12 bases fit TRBD2. Germline V lookup: CDR1 SGHVS, CDR2 FNYEAQ. After removal of 5 bases from V and 6 bases from J, the junction contained 9 bases not matched to a gene. This CDR3 comprises 16 residues. The CDR3 sequence is CASSAGLAGGMDTQYF. The CDR3 bases are TGTGCCAGCAGCGCGGGACTAGCGGGCGGGATGGATACGCAGTATTTT.

The CDR3 region is CSARVGGQPQHF. CDR3 DNA sequence: TGCAGTGCTAGAGTTGGGGGGCAGCCCCAGCATTTT. This chain links TRBV20-1 with TRBJ1-5; maybe TRBD1 (5 bases). The V gene lost 1 base and the J gene lost 7 bases, with 8 bases spanning the gap. Germline V gives CDR1 DFQATT, CDR2 SNEGSKA (reference sequence). The CDR3 extends over 12 amino acids.

This clonotype showed up many times. The chain joins TRBV2 to TRBJ1-5; D is uncertain. Germline assignment: CDR1 SNHLY and CDR2 FYNNEI. V shed 11 bases and J shed 4 bases, with 18 bases lying between them. There are 14 residues in the CDR3. CDR3 loop: CASQPGVGNQPQHF. CDR3 DNA sequence: TGTGCCTCTCAGCCGGGCGTCGGAAATCAGCCCCAGCATTTT.

This clonotype was recorded a few times. The chain recombines TRBV5-8 with TRBJ1-2; 8 bases agree with TRBD1. Per the germline V gene, CDR1 is SGHTS and CDR2 is YDEGEE. With 7 bases clipped from V and 3 bases from J, the junction kept 14 bases outside the gene matches. The CDR3 spans 16 residues. The CDR3 DNA sequence: TGTGCCAGCCAGGAATCCGGGACAGGCATATACTATGGCTACACCTTC. Protein: CASQESGTGIYYGYTF.

A few counts support this clonotype. CDR3 region: CSVFTAGVQETQYF. For the CDR3, the DNA is TGCAGCGTTTTCACAGCGGGGGTCCAAGAGACCCAGTACTTC. This sequence joins TRBV29-1 and TRBJ2-5, with 8 bases aligning to TRBD2. In germline, CDR1 is SQVTM, CDR2 ANQGSEA. CDR3 length equals 14 residues. V shed 5 bases, J shed 1 base, and the junction held 6 bases outside the gene matches.

At least ten counts were recorded for this clonotype. This rearrangement joins TRBV11-2 to TRBJ2-3; D is perhaps TRBD2 (7 bases). CDR1 and CDR2 from the germline V gene are SGHAT and FQNNGV. Trimming took 2 bases from V and 1 from J, leaving 10 bases between them. This CDR3 is 15 amino acids long. The CDR3 is CASSLLGGRTDTQYF. The CDR3 nucleotides read TGTGCCAGCAGCTTACTCGGGGGGCGCACAGATACGCAGTATTTT.

CDR3 nucleotides: TGTGCCAGCAGCTTACTACTAGCGGGGGGCCGGGATGATGAGCAGTTCTTC. It is translated as CASSLLLAGGRDDEQFF. V gene TRBV7-6 combines with J gene TRBJ2-1, with 12 bases aligning to TRBD2. The V segment lost 2 bases and the J segment 8 bases; nucleotides outside the gene matches: 10. CDR3 length equals 17 residues. Germline V gene data show CDR1 as SGHVS and CDR2 as FNYEAQ.

This chain uses TRBV9 with TRBJ1-4; D gene ambiguous. This CDR3 is 16 amino acids long. The germline V gene has CDR1 SGDLS and CDR2 YYNGEE. Trimming pared 4 bases from V and 0 bases from J, leaving 13 bases between. CDR3 sequence (DNA): TGTGCCAGCAGCTTAGAGGCGTTTGCAACTAATGAAAAACTGTTTTTT. It translates to CASSLEAFATNEKLFF.

This clonotype came up many times. This chain joins TRBV6-2 or TRBV6-3 and TRBJ2-1; no clear D gene. The germline V and J ends were trimmed by 5 bases and 0 bases, with 11 bases remaining between them. CDR3 length equals 15 residues. Germline loops: CDR1 MNHEY, CDR2 SVGEGT. The CDR3 spells CASSTVLSSYNEQFF. CDR3 nucleotide sequence: TGTGCCAGCAGTACCGTCTTGAGCTCCTACAATGAGCAGTTCTTC.

This clonotype was counted at least ten times. The chain is built from TRBV29-1 and TRBJ1-3; D gene uncertain. Germline CDR1 reads SQVTM; CDR2 reads ANQGSEA. The CDR3 is 13 residues long. Deletions cut 8 bases from V and 2 bases from J, with 13 bases between. This CDR3 is CSFIPGPGNTIYF. CDR3 DNA: TGCAGCTTTATTCCGGGCCCTGGAAACACCATATATTTT.

This clonotype was observed at least ten times. V is TRBV2 and J is TRBJ1-4, with D unclear. The CDR3 has 14 amino acids. Per the germline V gene, CDR1 is SNHLY and CDR2 is FYNNEI. Trimming stripped 2 bases from V and 6 bases from J, with 10 bases between. CDR3 amino acids: CASSELGSYEKLFF. CDR3 in DNA: TGTGCCAGCAGTGAATTAGGGTCCTATGAAAAACTGTTTTTT.

The chain recombines TRBV28 with TRBJ1-5; D unresolved. V was shortened by 6 bases and J by 2 bases, with 14 bases between the two germline ends. Germline CDR1 reads MDHEN; CDR2 reads SYDVKM. The CDR3 loop spans 15 amino acids. CDR3 coding DNA: TGTGCCAGCAGCCGGACTTTAGCAGGCAATCAGCCCCAGCATTTT. Translated: CASSRTLAGNQPQHF.

The chain employs TRBV12-3 or TRBV12-4 and TRBJ2-3; D is possibly TRBD1 or TRBD2 (5 bases each). This CDR3 spans 14 amino acids. Trimming stripped 4 bases from V and 4 bases from J, with 12 bases between. CDR3 sequence (DNA): TGTGCCAGCAGTTCCGCCCTGGGGGCAGATACGCAGTATTTT. Protein sequence: CASSSALGADTQYF.

This clonotype was detected only a few times. The chain recombines TRBV7-2 with TRBJ1-5, with D hard to call. CDR1 and CDR2 from the germline V gene are SGHTA and FQGNSA. The V end lost 2 bases, the J end lost 3 bases, and 14 bases lay between the germline ends. The CDR3 is 16 residues long. The CDR3 DNA follows: TGTGCCAGCAGCTTAATCACAGAAGGGAACAATCAGCCCCAGCATTTT. Protein sequence: CASSLITEGNNQPQHF.

This clonotype was detected only a few times. This rearrangement joins TRBV7-8 to TRBJ2-7, with D possibly being TRBD1 (5 bases). This CDR3 spans 12 amino acids. Germline values: CDR1 SGHVS, CDR2 FQNEAQ. The ends were cut back, 4 bases at V and 5 bases at J, with 9 bases in the middle. CDR3 coding DNA: TGTGCCAGCAGCTCGTTAGGGGACGAGCAGTACTTC. As protein: CASSSLGDEQYF.

This clonotype was counted many times. The V call is TRBV6-1, the J call TRBJ1-1, with no clear D. The V end was cut by 1 base, the J end by 0 bases, with 6 bases between. Looked up from germline, CDR1 is MNHNS and CDR2 is SASEGT. This CDR3 spans 14 amino acids. The CDR3 loop is CASSEDRVNTEAFF. The CDR3 region has the DNA TGTGCCAGCAGTGAAGACAGAGTGAACACTGAAGCTTTCTTT.

The V and J genes are TRBV12-3 or TRBV12-4 and TRBJ1-4; D not certain. The CDR3 sequence is 14 residues long. V was pared by 6 bases and J by 0 bases, with 8 bases between. DNA of the CDR3: TGTGCCAGCAGCATATCCTCAACTAATGAAAAACTGTTTTTT. It is translated as CASSISSTNEKLFF.

This clonotype has only a few counts. The chain is built from TRBV12-3 or TRBV12-4 and TRBJ2-1; 11 bases map to TRBD2. The CDR3 length is 20 residues. V lost 3 bases and J lost 0; bases outside the gene matches: 13. CDR3 bases: TGTGCCAGCAGTTTTTTTCTGACTAGCGGGGCGAAAAGCTCCTACAATGAGCAGTTCTTC. It is translated as CASSFFLTSGAKSSYNEQFF.

This clonotype was seen ten or more times. This rearrangement joins TRBV7-9 to TRBJ2-5, with 7 bases fitting TRBD2. V lost 5 bases to trimming and J lost 0 bases; unmatched junction nucleotides: 6. Germline V gene sequence: CDR1 SEHNR, CDR2 FQNEAQ (reference sequence). CDR3 length: 15 amino acids. CDR3 sequence: CASSARLADQETQYF. The DNA of the CDR3 is TGTGCCAGCAGCGCACGACTAGCCGACCAAGAGACCCAGTACTTC.

This clonotype was found a few times. The chain has TRBV20-1 and TRBJ2-3; maybe TRBD1 (8 bases). Germline CDR1 DFQATT, CDR2 SNEGSKA (reference sequence). The length of the CDR3 is 15 residues. Trimming cost V 3 bases and J 2 bases, with 15 bases left between them. The CDR3 DNA follows: TGCAGTGCTAGTAACAGGGGGGGGGACACAGATACGCAGTATTTT. Translating it yields CSASNRGGDTDTQYF.

The chain couples TRBV2 to TRBJ2-3, with D possibly being TRBD1 (5 bases). The CDR3 is made up of 16 amino acids. Trimming stripped 3 bases from V and 5 bases from J, with 18 bases between. Germline V gives CDR1 SNHLY, CDR2 FYNNEI. The CDR3 nucleotides read TGTGCCAGCAGTGAGGGCAGGGTCGGAGCAGTAGATACGCAGTATTTT. Translation: CASSEGRVGAVDTQYF.

The chain carries TRBV9 and TRBJ1-2, with D possibly being TRBD1 (6 bases). The germline V gene has CDR1 SGDLS and CDR2 YYNGEE. Trimming stripped 4 bases from V and 5 bases from J, with 15 bases between. The CDR3 totals 14 residues. CDR3 sequence reads: CASSSPRGGYGYTF. The CDR3 region has the DNA TGTGCCAGCAGCTCGCCCCGAGGGGGGTATGGCTACACCTTC.